This T cell receptor (beta chain) was sequenced in a study of blood T cells in healthy people across ages. This CDR3 contains 12 residues. V gave up 2 bases and J gave up 4 bases, with 8 bases separating them. Germline V CDR1 and CDR2: DFQATT, SNEGSKA (reference sequence). This clonotype was seen more than once but under ten times. Together with a sample-barcoded 5' primer, a J-beta primer mix was included in a second PCR lasting roughly 6 to 12 cycles. Via MiXCR, TCRdb re-called the 5' RACE reads, giving one row per CDR3 protein. The table lists approximately 490,000 distinct CDR3 sequences, approximately 25% of them singletons. These data were also filed under a second study, of T cells of mothers and their children.

The receptor comes from a boy between 5 and 17 years old in good health. The chain uses TRBV20-1 and TRBJ2-5; no firm D call. Material: blood. The CDR3 bases are TGCAGTGCTAGACGGGCCGGAGAGACCCAGTACTTC. It is translated as CSARRAGETQYF.